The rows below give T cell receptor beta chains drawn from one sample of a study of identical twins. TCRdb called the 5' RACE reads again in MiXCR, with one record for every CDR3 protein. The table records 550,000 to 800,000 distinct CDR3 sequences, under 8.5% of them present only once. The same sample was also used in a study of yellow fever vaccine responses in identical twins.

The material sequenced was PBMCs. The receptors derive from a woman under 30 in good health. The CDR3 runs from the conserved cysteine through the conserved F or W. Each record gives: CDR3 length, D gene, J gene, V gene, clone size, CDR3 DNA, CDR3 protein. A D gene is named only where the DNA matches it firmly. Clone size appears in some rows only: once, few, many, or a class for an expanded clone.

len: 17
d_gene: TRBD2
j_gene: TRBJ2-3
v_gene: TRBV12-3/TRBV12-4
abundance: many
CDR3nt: TGTGCCAGCAGTTCACTACCGACTAGCGGGAGCACAGATACGCAGTATTTT
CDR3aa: CASSSLPTSGSTDTQYF

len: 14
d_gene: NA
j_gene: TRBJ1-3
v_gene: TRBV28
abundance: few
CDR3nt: TGTGCCAGCAGTTTCTCCACTCCTGGAAACACCATATATTTT
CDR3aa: CASSFSTPGNTIYF

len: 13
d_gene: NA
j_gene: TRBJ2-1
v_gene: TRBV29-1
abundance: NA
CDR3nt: TGCAGCGGTGTGGGACAAGTCTACAATGAGCAGTTCTTC
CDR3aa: CSGVGQVYNEQFF

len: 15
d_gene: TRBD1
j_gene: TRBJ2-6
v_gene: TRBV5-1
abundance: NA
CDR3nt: TGCGCCAGCAGCACCCAGGACAGGGCGGTGGACGTCCTGACTTTC
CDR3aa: CASSTQDRAVDVLTF

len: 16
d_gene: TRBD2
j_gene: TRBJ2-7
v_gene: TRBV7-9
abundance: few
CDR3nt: TGTGCCAGCAGCTCCCCCTTAGCGGGAGTCTCCTACGAGCAGTACTTC
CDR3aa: CASSSPLAGVSYEQYF

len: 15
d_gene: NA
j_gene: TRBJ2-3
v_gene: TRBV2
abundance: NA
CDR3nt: TGTGACAGCAGTGAAGGTGCCGGGACCACAGATACGCAGTATTTT
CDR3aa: CDSSEGAGTTDTQYF

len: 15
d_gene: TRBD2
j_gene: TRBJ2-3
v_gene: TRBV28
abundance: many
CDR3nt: TGTGCCAGCAATCAGCGGACTAGCGCTAAAGATACGCAGTATTTT
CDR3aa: CASNQRTSAKDTQYF

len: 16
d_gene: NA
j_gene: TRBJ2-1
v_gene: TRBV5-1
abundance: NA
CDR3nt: TGCGCCAGCACCCTCTCACGAAGCGGTTCCCACGGTGAGCAGTTCTTC
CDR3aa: CASTLSRSGSHGEQFF

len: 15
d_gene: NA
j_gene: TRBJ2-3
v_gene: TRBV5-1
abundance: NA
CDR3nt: TGCGCCAGCAGCTTGGAGGCCAAGGTCGGCGATACGCAGTATTTT
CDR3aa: CASSLEAKVGDTQYF

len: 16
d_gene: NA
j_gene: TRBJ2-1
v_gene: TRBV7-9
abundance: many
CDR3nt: TGTGCCAGCAGCACCCGGGACACCAACTCCTACAATGAGCAGTTCTTC
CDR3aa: CASSTRDTNSYNEQFF

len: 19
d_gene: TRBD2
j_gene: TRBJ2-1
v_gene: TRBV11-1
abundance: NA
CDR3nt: TGTGCCAGCAGCCCTCCGGGACTAGCGGGAGCGGGTGCGGGCAATGAGCAGTTCTTC
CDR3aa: CASSPPGLAGAGAGNEQFF

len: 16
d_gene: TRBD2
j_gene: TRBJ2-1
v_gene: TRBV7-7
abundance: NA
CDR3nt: TGTGCCAGCAGCTTAATGACGGGAGGGCTGGACAATGAGCAGTTCTTC
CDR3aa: CASSLMTGGLDNEQFF

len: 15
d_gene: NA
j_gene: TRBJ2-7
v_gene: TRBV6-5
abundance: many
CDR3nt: TGTGCCAGCAGTTACTCGGCTAGCCCAACCTACGAGCAGTACTTC
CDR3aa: CASSYSASPTYEQYF

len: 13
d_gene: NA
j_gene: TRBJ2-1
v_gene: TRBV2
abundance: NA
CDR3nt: TGTGCCAGCAGTGAAACGAGTGACTATGAGCAGTTCTTC
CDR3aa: CASSETSDYEQFF

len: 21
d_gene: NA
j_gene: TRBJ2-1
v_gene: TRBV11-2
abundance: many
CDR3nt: TGTGCCAGCAGCTTAGTAGGGAGCAGGGGCCCACCCTCCGCCAATTACAATGAGCAGTTCTTC
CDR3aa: CASSLVGSRGPPSANYNEQFF

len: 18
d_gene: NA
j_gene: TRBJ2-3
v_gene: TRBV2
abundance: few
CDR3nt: TGTGCCAGCGCAAGACCCGGGGGTGGCAGGGACGGAACAGATACGCAGTATTTT
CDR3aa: CASARPGGGRDGTDTQYF

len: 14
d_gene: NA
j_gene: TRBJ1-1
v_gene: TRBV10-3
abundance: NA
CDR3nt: TGTGCCATCAGTGAATCTCAGCAGAACACTGAAGCTTTCTTT
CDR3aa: CAISESQQNTEAFF

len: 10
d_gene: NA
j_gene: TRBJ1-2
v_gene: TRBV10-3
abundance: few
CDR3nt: TGTGCCTCAGGATACTATGGCTACACCTTC
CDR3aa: CASGYYGYTF

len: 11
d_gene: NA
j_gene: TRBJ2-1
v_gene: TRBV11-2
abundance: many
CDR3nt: TGTGCCAGCAGAAGGGCGAATGAGCAGTTCTTC
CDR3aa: CASRRANEQFF

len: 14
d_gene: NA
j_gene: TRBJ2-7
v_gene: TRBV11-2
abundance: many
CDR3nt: TGTGCCAGCAGCCTCAGCCCGGGAGCCTACGAGCAGTACTTC
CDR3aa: CASSLSPGAYEQYF

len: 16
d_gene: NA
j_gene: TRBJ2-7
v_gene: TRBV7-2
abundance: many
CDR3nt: TGTGCCAGCACCCCTTTTTCGGCGGGGAATATGCACGAGCAGTACTTC
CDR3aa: CASTPFSAGNMHEQYF

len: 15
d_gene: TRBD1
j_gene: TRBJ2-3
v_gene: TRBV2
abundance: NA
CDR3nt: TGTGCCAGCAAACTTAGGACAGGGAGCACAGATACGCAGTATTTT
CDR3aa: CASKLRTGSTDTQYF

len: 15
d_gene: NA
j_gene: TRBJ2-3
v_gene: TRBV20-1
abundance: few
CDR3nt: TGCAGTGCCATCAGGGTGGGAGGTGATACAGATACGCAGTATTTT
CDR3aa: CSAIRVGGDTDTQYF

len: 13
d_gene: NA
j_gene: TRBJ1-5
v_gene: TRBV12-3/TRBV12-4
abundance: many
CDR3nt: TGTGCCAGCAGTTTAGGGGAAACTCAGCCCCAGCATTTT
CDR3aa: CASSLGETQPQHF

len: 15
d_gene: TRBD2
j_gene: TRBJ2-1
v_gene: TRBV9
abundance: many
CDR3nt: TGCGCCAGCAGCGTGGGACTAGCGGGCTACAATGAGCAGTTCTTC
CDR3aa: CASSVGLAGYNEQFF

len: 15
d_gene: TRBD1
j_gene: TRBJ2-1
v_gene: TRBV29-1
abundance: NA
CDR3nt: TGCAGCGTTCGGACAGGCGGTGGGGTGTACAATGAGCAGTTCTTC
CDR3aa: CSVRTGGGVYNEQFF

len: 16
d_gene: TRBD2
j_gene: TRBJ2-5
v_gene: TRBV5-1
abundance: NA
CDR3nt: TGCGCCAGCAGGCCTCCGGGACTAGCGGTACAAGAGACCCAGTACTTC
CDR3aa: CASRPPGLAVQETQYF

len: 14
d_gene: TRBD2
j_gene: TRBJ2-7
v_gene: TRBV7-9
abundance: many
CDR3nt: TGTGCCAGCAGCTTAGTTGCTAGCGGGCACGAGCAGTACTTC
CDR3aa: CASSLVASGHEQYF

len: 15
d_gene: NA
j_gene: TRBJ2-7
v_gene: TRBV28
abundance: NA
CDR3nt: TGTGCCAGCAGCAACACGGCTTTGACATCCTACGAGCAGTACTTC
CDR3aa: CASSNTALTSYEQYF

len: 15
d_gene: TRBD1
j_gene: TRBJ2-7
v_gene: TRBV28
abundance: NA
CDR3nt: TGTGCCAGCACGTCGACAGGGGGTACTACCTACGAGCAGTACTTC
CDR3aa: CASTSTGGTTYEQYF

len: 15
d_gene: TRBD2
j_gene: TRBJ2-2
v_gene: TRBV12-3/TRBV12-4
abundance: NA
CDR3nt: TGTGCCAGCAGTAGGCGGGAGCGGGGCACCGGGGAGCTGTTTTTT
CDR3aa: CASSRRERGTGELFF

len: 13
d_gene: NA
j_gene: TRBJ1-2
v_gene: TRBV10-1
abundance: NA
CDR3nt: TGCGCCAGCAGTGATGAGGCAGGGAATGGCTACACCTTC
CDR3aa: CASSDEAGNGYTF

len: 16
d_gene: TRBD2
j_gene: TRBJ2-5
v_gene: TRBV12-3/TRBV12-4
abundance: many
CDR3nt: TGTGCCAGCAGTCCGACCTCGGGGGGGCCCCAAGAGACCCAGTACTTC
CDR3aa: CASSPTSGGPQETQYF

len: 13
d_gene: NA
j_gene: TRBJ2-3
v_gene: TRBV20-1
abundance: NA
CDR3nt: TGCAGTGCTGATCCAGGGAGCACAGATACGCAGTATTTT
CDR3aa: CSADPGSTDTQYF

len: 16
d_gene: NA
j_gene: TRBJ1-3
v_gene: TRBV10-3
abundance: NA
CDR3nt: TGTGCCATCAGTGAGGGTACGTCCGGCTCTGGAAACACCATATATTTT
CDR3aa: CAISEGTSGSGNTIYF

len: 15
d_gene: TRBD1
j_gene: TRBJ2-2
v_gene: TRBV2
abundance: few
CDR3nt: TGTGCCAGCAGTCCCCTACAGGGGGCTACCGGGGAGCTGTTTTTT
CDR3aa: CASSPLQGATGELFF

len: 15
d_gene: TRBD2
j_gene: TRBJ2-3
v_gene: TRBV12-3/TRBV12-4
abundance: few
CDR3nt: TGTGCCAGCAGTCAAACTAGCGGGAGTATAGATACGCAGTATTTT
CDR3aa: CASSQTSGSIDTQYF

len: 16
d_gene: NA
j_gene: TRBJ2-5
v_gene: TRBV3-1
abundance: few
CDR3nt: TGTGCCAGCAGCCTCCTCCTTGGGTCTGGACAAGAGACCCAGTACTTC
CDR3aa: CASSLLLGSGQETQYF